This TCR beta chain was recovered during a study of HIV-infected children after antiretroviral therapy interruption. V was cut by 5 bases and J by 7 bases, with 5 bases left in between. This CDR3 is built from 9 residues. Germline CDR1 is SQVTM and CDR2 is ANQGSEA. A 3' RACE protocol on RNA, with unique molecular identifiers, produced the TCR library. One entry per CDR3 protein results from TCRdb running MiXCR on the 3' RACE reads. The data hold 30,000 to 50,000 distinct CDR3 sequences, with more than 6.5% observed a single time. Regarding treatment: PENTA 11 planned treatment interruption arm or continuous ART arm. Participants had taken at least three-drug ART for at least 24 weeks. This clonotype was counted ten times or more.

The rearrangement joins TRBV29-1 to TRBJ1-2, with D uncertain. Source: CD45RA+ CD4+ T cells from PBMCs, pooled from several time points, taken from a donor given antiretroviral therapy, either interrupted or continuous. Subset here: naive CD4+ CD45RA+ CD45RO- T cells. This receptor was identified in a pool of human donors with HIV. Written as DNA, the CDR3 is TGCAGCGTTCAGCGTGGCTACACCTTC. Protein: CSVQRGYTF.